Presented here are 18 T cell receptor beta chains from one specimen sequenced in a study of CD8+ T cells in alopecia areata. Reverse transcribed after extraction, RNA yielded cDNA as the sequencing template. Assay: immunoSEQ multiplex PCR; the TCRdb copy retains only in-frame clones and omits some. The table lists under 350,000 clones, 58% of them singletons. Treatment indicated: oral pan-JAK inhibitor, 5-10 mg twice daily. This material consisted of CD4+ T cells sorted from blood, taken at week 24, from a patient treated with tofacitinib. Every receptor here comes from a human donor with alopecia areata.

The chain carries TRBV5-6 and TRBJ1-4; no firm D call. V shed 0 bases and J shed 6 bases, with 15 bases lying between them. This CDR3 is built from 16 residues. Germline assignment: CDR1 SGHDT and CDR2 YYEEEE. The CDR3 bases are TGTGCCAGCAGCTTGGGCCAGCCTAGGATGTATGAAAAACTGTTTTTT. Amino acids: CASSLGQPRMYEKLFF.

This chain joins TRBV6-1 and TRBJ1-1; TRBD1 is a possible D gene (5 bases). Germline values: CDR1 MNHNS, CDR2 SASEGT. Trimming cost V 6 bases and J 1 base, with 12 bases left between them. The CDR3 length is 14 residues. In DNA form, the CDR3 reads TGTGCCAGCAGCAACGTTAGGGGGAACACTGAAGCTTTCTTT. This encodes CASSNVRGNTEAFF.

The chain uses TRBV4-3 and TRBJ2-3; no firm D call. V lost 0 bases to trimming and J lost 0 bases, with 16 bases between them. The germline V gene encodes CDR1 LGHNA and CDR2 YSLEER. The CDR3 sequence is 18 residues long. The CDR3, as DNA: TGCGCCAGCAGCCAAGACCCCCCTCTGCGGCTTAGCACAGATACGCAGTATTTT. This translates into CASSQDPPLRLSTDTQYF.

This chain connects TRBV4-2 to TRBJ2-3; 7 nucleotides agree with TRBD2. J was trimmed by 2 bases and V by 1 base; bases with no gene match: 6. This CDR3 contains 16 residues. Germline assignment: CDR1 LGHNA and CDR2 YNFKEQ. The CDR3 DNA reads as TGTGCCAGCAGCCAAGTACAGCGGGGAATCACAGATACGCAGTATTTT. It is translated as CASSQVQRGITDTQYF.

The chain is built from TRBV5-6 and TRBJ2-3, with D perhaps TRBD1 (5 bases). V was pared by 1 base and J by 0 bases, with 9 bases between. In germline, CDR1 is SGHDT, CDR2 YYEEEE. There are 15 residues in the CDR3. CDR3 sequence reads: CASSLRGLSTDTQYF. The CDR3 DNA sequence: TGTGCCAGCAGCTTGAGGGGTCTTAGCACAGATACGCAGTATTTT.

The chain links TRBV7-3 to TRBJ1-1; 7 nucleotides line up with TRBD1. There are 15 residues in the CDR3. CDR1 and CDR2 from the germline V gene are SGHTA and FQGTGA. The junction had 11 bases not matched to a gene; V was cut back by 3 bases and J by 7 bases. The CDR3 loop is CASSFDRATVNEAFF. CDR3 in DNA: TGTGCCAGCAGCTTCGACAGGGCCACAGTTAATGAAGCTTTCTTT.

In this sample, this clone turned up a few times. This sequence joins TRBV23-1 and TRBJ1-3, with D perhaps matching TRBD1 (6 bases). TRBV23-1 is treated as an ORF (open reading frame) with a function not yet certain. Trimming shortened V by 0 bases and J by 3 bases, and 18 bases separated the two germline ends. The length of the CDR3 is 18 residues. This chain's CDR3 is CASSQSAPRFRGGNTIYF. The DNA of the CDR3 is TGCGCCAGCAGTCAATCGGCCCCGCGTTTCAGGGGTGGAAACACCATATATTTT.

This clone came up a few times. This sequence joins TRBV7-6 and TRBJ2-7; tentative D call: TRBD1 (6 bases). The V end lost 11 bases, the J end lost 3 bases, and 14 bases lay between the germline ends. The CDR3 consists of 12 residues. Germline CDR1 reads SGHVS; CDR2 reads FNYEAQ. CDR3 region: CAGSDRRYEQYF. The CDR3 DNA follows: TGTGCCGGCTCCGACAGGCGCTACGAGCAGTACTTC.

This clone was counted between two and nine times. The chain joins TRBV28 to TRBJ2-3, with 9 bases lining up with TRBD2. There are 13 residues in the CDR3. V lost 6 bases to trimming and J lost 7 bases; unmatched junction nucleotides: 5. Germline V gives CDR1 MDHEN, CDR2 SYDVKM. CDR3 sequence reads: CASSPSGVHTQYF. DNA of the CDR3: TGTGCCAGCAGCCCTAGCGGGGTGCATACGCAGTATTTT.

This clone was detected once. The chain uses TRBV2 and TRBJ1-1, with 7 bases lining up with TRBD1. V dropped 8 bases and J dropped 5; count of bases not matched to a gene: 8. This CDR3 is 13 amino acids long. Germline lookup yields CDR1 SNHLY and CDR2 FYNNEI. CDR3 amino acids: CASGRQGGTEAFF. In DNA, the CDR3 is TGTGCCAGCGGCAGACAGGGAGGTACTGAAGCTTTCTTT. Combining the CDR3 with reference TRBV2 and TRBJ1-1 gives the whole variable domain EPEVTQTPSHQVTQMGQEVILRCVPISNHLYFYWYRQILGQKVEFLVSFYNNEISEKSEIFDDQFSVERPDGSNFTLKIRSTKLEDSAMYFCASGRQGGTEAFFGQGTRLTVV.

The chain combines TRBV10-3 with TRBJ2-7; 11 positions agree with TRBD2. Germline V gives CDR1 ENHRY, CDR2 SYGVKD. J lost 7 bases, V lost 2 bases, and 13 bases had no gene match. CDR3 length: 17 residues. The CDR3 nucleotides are TGTGCCATCAGTGAGGCCCATACTAGCGGGGGCCGTCTGGAGCAGTACTTC. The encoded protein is CAISEAHTSGGRLEQYF.

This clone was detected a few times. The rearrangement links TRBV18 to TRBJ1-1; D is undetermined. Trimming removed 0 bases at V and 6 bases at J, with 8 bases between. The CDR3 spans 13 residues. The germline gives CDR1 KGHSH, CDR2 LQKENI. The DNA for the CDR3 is TGTGCCAGCTCACCACCGAATGGAGCTGAAGCTTTCTTT. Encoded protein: CASSPPNGAEAFF.

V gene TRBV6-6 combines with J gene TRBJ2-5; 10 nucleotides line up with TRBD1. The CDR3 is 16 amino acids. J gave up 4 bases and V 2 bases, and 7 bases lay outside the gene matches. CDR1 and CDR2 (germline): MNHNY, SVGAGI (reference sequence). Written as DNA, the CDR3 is TGTGCCAGCAGTTACCCTAGACAGGGGGCGGGAGAGACCCAGTACTTC. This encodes CASSYPRQGAGETQYF.

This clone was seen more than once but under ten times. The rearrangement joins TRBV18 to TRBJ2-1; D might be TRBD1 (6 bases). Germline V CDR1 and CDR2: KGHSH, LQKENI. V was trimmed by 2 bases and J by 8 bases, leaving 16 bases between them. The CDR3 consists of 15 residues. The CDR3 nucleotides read TGTGCCAGCTCACCAAAACAGGGAAGTATCGATGAGCAGTTCTTC. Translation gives CASSPKQGSIDEQFF.

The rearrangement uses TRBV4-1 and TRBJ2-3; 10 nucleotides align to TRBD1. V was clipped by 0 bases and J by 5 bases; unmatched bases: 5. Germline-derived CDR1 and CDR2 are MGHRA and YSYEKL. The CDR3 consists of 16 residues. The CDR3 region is CASSQDRRDRGDTQYF. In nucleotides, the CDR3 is TGCGCCAGCAGCCAAGATCGGCGGGACAGGGGAGATACGCAGTATTTT.

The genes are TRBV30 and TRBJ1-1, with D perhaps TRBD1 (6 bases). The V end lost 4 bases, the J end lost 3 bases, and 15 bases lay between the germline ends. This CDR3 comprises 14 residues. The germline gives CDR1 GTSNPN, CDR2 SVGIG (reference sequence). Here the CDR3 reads CAWTTGTLHTEAFF. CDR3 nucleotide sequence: TGTGCCTGGACCACGGGGACACTCCACACTGAAGCTTTCTTT. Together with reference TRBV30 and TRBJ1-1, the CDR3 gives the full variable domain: SQTIHQWPATLVQPVGSPLSLECTVEGTSNPNLYWYRQAAGRGLQLLFYSVGIGQISSEVPQNLSASRPQDRQFILSSKKLLLSDSGFYLCAWTTGTLHTEAFFGQGTRLTVV.

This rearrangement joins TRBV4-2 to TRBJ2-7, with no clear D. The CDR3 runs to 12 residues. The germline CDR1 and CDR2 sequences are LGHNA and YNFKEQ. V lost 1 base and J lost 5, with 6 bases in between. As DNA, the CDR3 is TGTGCCAGCAGCCAAGGCGGCGACGAGCAGTACTTC. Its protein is CASSQGGDEQYF.

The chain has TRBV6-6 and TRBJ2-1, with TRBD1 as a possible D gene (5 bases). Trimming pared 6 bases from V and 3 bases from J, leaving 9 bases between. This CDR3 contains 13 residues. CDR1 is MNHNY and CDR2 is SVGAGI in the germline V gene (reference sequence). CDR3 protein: CASSLQVYNEQFF. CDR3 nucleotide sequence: TGTGCCAGCAGCCTACAGGTCTACAATGAGCAGTTCTTC.